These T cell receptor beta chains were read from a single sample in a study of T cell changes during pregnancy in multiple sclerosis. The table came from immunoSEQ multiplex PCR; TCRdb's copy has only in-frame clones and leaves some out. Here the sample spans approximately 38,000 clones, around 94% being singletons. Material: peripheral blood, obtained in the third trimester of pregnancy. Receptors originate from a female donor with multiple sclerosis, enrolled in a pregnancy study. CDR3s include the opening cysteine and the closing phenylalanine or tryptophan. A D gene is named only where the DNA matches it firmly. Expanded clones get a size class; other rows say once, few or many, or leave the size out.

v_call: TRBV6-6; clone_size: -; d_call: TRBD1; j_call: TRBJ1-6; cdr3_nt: TGTGCCAGCAGGGACAGGGCCGGATCCTATAATTCACCCCTCCACTTT; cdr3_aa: CASRDRAGSYNSPLHF
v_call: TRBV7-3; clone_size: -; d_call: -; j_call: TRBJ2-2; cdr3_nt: TGTGCCAGCAGCTTAAGGGGCCGAACTGACGGGGAGCTGTTTTTT; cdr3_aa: CASSLRGRTDGELFF
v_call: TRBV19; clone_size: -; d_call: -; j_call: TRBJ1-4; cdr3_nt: TGTGCCAGTAGTATAATGGTACTAACGAATGAAAAACTGTTTTTT; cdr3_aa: CASSIMVLTNEKLFF
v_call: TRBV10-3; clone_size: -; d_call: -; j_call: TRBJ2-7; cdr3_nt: TGTGCCACCACAGGTACATCCTACGAGCAGTACTTC; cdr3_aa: CATTGTSYEQYF
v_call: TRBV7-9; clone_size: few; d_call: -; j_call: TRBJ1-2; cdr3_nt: TGTGCCGCCGGTGGCAGTCGGCGGAACTATGGCTACACCTTC; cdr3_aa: CAAGGSRRNYGYTF
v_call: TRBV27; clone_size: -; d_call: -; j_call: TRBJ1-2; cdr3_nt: TGTGCCAGCAGATTGGGGGGAACTAACTATGGCTACACCTTC; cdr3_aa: CASRLGGTNYGYTF
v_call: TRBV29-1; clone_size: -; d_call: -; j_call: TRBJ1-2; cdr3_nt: TGCAGCGTGGATGGGCCAGGCAACTATGGCTACACCTTC; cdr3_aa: CSVDGPGNYGYTF
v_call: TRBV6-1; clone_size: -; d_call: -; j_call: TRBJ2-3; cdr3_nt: TGTGCCAGCAGTGGGACTTCCAATACGCAGTATTTT; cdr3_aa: CASSGTSNTQYF
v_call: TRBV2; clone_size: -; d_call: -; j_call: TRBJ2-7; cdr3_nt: TGTGCCAGCTCAGGGCTCTCCGAGCAGTACTTC; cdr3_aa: CASSGLSEQYF
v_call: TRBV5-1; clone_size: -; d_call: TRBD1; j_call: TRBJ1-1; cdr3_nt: TGCGCCAGCAGCACAGCTACAGGGGCCAACGGAGCTTTCTTT; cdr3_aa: CASSTATGANGAFF
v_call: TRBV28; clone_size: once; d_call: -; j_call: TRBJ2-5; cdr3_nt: TGTGCCAGCAGAGCAGGGTGGCGGAGCCAGGAGACCCAGTACTTC; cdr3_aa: CASRAGWRSQETQYF
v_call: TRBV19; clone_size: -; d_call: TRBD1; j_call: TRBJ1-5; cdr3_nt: TGTGCCAGTAGTATAAGCGGACAGGGTCAACATTTT; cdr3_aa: CASSISGQGQHF
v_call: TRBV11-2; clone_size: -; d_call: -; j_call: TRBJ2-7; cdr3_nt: TGTGCCAGCAGCTTAGGCTTCGACAGACGACCTTCCGAGCAGTACTTC; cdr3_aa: CASSLGFDRRPSEQYF
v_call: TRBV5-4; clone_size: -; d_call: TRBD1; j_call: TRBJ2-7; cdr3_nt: TGTGCCAGCAGCTTGCGGGACAGCCCTAATCAGCAGTACTTC; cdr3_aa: CASSLRDSPNQQYF
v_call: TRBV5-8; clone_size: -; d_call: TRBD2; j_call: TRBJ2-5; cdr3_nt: TGTGCCAGCAGCCCGCGACTAGCATCCGAGACCCAGTACTTC; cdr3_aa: CASSPRLASETQYF
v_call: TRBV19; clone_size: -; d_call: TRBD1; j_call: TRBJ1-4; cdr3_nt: TGTGCCAGTAGTATGCCCGGGAAGACAGGGGGGCCCGCAACTAATGAAAAACTGTTTTTT; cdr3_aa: CASSMPGKTGGPATNEKLFF
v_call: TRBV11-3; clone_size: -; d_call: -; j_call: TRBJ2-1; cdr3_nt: TGTGCCAGCAGCTTAGCCTCGCGGGGTCTTCTTCATGAGCAGTTCTTC; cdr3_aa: CASSLASRGLLHEQFF
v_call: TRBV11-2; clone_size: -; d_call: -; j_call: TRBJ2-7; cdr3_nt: TGTGCCAGCAGCCCAAGTATCGGGCAGTACTTC; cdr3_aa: CASSPSIGQYF
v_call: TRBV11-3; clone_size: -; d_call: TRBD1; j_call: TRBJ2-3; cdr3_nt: TGTGCCAGCAGCTTAGCAGGGGGAGATACGCAGTATTTT; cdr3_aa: CASSLAGGDTQYF
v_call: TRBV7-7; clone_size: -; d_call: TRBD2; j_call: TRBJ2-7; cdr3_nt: TGTGCCAGCAGCTTAGCCGCGGGGGGACCTTACGAGCAGTACTTC; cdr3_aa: CASSLAAGGPYEQYF
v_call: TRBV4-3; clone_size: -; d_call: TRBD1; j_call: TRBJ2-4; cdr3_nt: TGCGCCAGCAGCCAAGGTTACAGGGGAATGCGGAAAAACATTCAGTACTTC; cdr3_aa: CASSQGYRGMRKNIQYF
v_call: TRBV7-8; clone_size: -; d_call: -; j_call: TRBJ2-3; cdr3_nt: TGTGCCAGCGGTAGCGCGGCAGATACGCAGTATTTT; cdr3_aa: CASGSAADTQYF
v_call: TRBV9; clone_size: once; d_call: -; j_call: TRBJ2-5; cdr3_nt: TGTGCCAGCAGCGTAGAGGCCCCGGGGGAGACCCAGTACTTC; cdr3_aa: CASSVEAPGETQYF
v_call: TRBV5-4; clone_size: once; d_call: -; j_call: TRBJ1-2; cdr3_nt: TGTGCCAGCAGCGCCCCGAGGGATTACGACTATGGCTACACCTTC; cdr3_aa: CASSAPRDYDYGYTF
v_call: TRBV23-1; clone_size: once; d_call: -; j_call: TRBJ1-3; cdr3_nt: TGCGCCAGCAATCCCCGGCGGGTGGACCTACCTGCTTCTGGAAACACCATATATTTT; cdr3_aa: CASNPRRVDLPASGNTIYF
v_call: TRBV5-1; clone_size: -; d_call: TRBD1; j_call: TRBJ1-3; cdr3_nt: TGCGCCAGCAGCCCCGAGGGACAGTCTACCTCTGGAAACACCATATATTTT; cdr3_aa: CASSPEGQSTSGNTIYF
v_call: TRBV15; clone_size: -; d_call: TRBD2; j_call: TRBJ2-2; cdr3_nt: TGTGCCACCAGCAGAGGGCTAGCGGGAGGTGGCGGGGAGCTGTTTTTT; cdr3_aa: CATSRGLAGGGGELFF
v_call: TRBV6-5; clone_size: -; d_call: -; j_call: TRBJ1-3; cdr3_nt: TGTGCCAGCGGGCAGAGCTCTGGAAACACCATATATTTT; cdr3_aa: CASGQSSGNTIYF
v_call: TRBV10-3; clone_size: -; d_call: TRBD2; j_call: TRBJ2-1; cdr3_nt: TGTGCCATCAGTGAGGGACTAGCTAAAGGGAATGAGCAGTTCTTC; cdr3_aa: CAISEGLAKGNEQFF
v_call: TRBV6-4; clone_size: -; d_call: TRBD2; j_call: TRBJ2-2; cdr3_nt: TGTGCCAGCAGATGGCTAGCGGGAGTAACTCCGAACACCGGGGAGCTGTTTTTT; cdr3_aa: CASRWLAGVTPNTGELFF
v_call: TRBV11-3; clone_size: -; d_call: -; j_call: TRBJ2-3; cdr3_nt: TGTGCCAGCAGCTTAGATCCGGCAGGGAGGCTAACAGATACGCAGTATTTT; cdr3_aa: CASSLDPAGRLTDTQYF
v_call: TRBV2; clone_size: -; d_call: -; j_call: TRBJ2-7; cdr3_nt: TGTGCCAGCAGGGGGCAGGCCACCCTTGGCTACGAGCAGTACTTC; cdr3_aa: CASRGQATLGYEQYF
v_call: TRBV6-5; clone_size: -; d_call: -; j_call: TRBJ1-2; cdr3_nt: TGTGCCAGCAGTTATTTTTCAGGGGATGGCTACACCTTC; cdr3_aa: CASSYFSGDGYTF
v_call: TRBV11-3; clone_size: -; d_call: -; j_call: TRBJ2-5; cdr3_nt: TGTGCCAGCAGCTCTTTTCTGGAGACCCAGTACTTC; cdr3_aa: CASSSFLETQYF
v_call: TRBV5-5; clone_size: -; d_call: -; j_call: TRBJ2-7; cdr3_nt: TGTGCCAGCAGCTTGAGGCAGACCCAGGCCTACGAGCAGTACTTC; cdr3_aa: CASSLRQTQAYEQYF
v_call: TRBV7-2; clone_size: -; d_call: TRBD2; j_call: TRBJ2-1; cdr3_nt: TGTGCCAGCAGCTTAGTAGGCGGGGGGGACTACAATGAGCAGTTCTTC; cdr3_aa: CASSLVGGGDYNEQFF
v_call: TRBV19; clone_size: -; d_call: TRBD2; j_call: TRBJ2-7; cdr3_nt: TGTGCCAGTAGTATCAAGGGGACTAGCTCCAACGAGCAGTACTTC; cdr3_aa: CASSIKGTSSNEQYF
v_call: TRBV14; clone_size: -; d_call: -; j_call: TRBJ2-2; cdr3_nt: TGTGCCAGCAGCCCTACGGGGTTAGGCGGGGAGCTGTTTTTT; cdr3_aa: CASSPTGLGGELFF
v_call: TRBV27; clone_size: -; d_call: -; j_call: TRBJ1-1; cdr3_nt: TGTGCCAGCAGTTCACACAACCGGAACACTGAAGCTTTCTTT; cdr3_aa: CASSSHNRNTEAFF
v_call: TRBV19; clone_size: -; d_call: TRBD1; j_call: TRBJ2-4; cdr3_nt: TGTGCCAGTAGTAGCCGGACAGGGACCGGGCAGTTAGCCAAAAACATTCAGTACTTC; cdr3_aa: CASSSRTGTGQLAKNIQYF
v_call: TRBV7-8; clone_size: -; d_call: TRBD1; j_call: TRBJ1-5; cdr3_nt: TGTGCCAGCAGCCTAGCCCTTTGGGGACAGGGGGCATCTCAGCCCCAGCATTTT; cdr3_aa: CASSLALWGQGASQPQHF
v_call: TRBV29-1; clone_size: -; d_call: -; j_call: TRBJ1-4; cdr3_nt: TGCAGCGCCCACCTGGGACTTTCTAATGAAAAACTGTTTTTT; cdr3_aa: CSAHLGLSNEKLFF
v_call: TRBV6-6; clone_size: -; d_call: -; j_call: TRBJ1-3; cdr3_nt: TGTGCCAGCAGTTACACAGGGAGCTCTGGAAACACCATATATTTT; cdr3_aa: CASSYTGSSGNTIYF
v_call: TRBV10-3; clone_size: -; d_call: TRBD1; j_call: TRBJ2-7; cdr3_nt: TGTGCCATCAGTGAGATGCCGGACAGGGTTTTAGGTTACGAGCAGTACTTC; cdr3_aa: CAISEMPDRVLGYEQYF
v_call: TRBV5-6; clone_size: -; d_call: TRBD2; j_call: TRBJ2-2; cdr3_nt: TGTGCCAGCAGCTTACTAGCGGGAGTCGGGACCGGGGAGCTGTTTTTT; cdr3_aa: CASSLLAGVGTGELFF
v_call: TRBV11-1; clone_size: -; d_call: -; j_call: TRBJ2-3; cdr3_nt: TGTGCCAGCAGCAAACTAGGCGGGCGGGACCCTCTTTCGGCGCAGTATTTT; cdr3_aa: CASSKLGGRDPLSAQYF
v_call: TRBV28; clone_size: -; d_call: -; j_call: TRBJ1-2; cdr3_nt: TGTGCCAGCAGCCTGTCCGCGCGAGGCTACACCTTC; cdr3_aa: CASSLSARGYTF
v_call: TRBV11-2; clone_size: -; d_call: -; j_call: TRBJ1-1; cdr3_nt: TGTGCCAGCAGCTCCCGACAGGATGAAGCTTTCTTT; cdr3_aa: CASSSRQDEAFF
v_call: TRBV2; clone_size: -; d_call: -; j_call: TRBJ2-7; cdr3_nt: TGTGCCAGAGGACAGACCGACTACGAGCAGTACTTC; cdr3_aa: CARGQTDYEQYF
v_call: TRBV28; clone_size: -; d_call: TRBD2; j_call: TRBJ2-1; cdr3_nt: TGTGCCAGCAGCCGAACTAGCGGGGGGGAATACAATGAGCAGTTCTTC; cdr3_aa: CASSRTSGGEYNEQFF
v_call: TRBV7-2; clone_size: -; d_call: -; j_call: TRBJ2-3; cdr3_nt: TGTGCCAGCAGAGAGGGTGGCGATACGCAGTATTTT; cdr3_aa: CASREGGDTQYF
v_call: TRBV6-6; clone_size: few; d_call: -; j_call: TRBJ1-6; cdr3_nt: TGTGCCAGCAGTCCAGCCCGGGGGAATAATTCACCCCTCCACTTT; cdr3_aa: CASSPARGNNSPLHF
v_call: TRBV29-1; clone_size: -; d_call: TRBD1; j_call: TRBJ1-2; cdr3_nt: TGCAGCGTTGGTGCGCGGCGACAGGGAAGTGATGGCTACACCTTC; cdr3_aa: CSVGARRQGSDGYTF
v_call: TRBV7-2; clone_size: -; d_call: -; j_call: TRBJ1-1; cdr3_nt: TGTGCCAGCAGCTCACACATGAACACTGAAGCTTTCTTT; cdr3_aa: CASSSHMNTEAFF
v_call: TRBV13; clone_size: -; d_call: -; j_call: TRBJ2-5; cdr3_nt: TGTGCCAGCAGCCCCACGGTCCAAGAGACCCAGTACTTC; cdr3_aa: CASSPTVQETQYF
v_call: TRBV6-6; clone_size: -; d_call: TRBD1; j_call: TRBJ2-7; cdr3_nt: TGTGCCAGCAGTTTCACGGGACAGGGGAGGGAGCAGTACTTC; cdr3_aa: CASSFTGQGREQYF
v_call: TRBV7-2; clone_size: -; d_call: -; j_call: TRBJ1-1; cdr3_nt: TGTGCCAGCAGCTTAGGAGGTCCAGGGATGAACACTGAAGCTTTCTTT; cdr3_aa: CASSLGGPGMNTEAFF
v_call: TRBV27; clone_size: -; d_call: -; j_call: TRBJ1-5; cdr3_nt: TGTGCCAGCAGTTTCAGGGGTCAGCCCCAGCATTTT; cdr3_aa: CASSFRGQPQHF
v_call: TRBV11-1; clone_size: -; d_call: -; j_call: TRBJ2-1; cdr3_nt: TGTGCCAGCAGCTTAGTCGCAGGGGACAATGAGCAGTTCTTC; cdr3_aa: CASSLVAGDNEQFF